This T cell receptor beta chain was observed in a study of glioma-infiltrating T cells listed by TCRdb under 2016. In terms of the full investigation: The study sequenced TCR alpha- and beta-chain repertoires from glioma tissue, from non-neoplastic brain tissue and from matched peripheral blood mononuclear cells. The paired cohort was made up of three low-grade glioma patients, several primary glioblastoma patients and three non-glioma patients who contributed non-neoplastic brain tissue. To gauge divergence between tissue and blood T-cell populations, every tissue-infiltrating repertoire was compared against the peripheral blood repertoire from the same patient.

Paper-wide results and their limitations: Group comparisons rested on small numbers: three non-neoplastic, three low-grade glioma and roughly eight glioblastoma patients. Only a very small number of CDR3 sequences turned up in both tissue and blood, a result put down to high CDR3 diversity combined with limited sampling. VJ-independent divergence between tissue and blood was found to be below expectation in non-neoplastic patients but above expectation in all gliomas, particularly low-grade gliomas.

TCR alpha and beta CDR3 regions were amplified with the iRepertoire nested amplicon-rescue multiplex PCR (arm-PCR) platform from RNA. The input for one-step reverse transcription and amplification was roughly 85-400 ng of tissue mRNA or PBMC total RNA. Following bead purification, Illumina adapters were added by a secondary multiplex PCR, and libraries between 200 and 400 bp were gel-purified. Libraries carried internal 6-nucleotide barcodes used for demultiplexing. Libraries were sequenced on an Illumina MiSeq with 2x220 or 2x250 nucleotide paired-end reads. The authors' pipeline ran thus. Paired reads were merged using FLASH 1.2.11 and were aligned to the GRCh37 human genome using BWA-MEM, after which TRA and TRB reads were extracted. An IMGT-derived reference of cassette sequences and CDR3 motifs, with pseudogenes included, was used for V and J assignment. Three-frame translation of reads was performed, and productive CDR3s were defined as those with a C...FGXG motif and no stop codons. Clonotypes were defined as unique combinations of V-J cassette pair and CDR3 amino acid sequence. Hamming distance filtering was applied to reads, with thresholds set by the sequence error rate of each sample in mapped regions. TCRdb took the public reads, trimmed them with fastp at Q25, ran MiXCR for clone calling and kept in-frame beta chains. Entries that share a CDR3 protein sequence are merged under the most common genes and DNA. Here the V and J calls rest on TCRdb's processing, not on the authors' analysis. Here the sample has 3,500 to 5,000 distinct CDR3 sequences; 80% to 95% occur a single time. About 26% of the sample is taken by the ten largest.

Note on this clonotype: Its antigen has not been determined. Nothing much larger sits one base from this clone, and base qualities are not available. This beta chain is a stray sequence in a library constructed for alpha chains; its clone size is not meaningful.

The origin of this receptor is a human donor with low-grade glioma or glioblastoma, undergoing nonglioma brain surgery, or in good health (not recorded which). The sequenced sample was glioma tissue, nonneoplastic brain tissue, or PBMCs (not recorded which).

The CDR3 has the sequence CASSLGLAGSHEQYF. The sequence in DNA is TGTGCCAGCAGCCTCGGACTAGCGGGGTCCCACGAGCAGTACTTC. The sequence is built from TRBV27 and TRBJ2-7; 12 bases in between match TRBD2. Including the terminal cysteine and phenylalanine, the CDR3 comprises 15 residues. Of all the DNA, just the CDR3 is kept, 45 bases in frame from base 1. CDR1 and CDR2, looked up from the germline V gene (reference sequence), are MNHEY and SMNVEV. V trim: 6 bases; J trim: 5 bases; unmatched bases: 8.